This T cell receptor beta chain came from a study of low-dose radiotherapy and immunotherapy resistance in tumors. Study background: Cohort 1 was treated with 0.5 Gy per fraction at 2-week intervals, amounting to 6.5 Gy overall. Every two weeks, the protocol called for intravenous cyclophosphamide at 200 mg/m2. It was given one day before each radiation and immunotherapy administration. Daily oral aspirin at 300 mg began on cycle 1 day 1 and lasted four cycles.

First-strand cDNA relied on TRAV- and TRBV-specific primers spanning alpha and beta chains. The authors amplified TCRs for approximately 18 PCR cycles with a constant-region primer and a V-primer adapter. TCRdb itself ran the reads through MiXCR, one entry per CDR3 protein. The sample has over 5,500 distinct CDR3 sequences, around two thirds seen once. In the RACIN dose-escalation trial, donors got nivolumab plus ipilimumab with aspirin, cyclophosphamide and radiotherapy. The CDR3 extends over 16 amino acids. J gave up 3 bases and V 3 bases, and 8 bases lay outside the gene matches. CDR1 KGHSH and CDR2 LQKENI come from the germline V gene.

V usage is TRBV18 and J usage is TRBJ1-1, with 9 nucleotides matching TRBD1. This TCR was recovered from a human donor with advanced metastatic prostate, ovarian, gallbladder or colorectal cancer (not recorded which). This table probably holds off-target reads from a library built for another chain. The CDR3 DNA follows: TGTGCCAGCTCACCCCTCCCCTGGACAGGGGACACTGAAGCTTTCTTT. Translation: CASSPLPWTGDTEAFF.